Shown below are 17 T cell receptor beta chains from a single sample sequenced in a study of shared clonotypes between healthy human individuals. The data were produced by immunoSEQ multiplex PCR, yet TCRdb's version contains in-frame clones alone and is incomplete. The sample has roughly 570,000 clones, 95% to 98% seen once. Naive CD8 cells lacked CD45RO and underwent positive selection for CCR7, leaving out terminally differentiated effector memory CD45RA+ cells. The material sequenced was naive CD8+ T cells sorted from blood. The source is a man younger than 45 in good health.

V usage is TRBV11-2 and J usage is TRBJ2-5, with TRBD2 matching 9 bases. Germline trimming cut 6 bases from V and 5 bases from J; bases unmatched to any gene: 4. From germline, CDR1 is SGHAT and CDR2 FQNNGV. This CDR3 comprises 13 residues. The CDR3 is CASRSTSGETQYF. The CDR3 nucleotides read TGTGCCAGCAGAAGTACTAGCGGGGAGACCCAGTACTTC. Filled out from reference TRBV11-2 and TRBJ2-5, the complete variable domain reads EAGVAQSPRYKIIEKRQSVAFWCNPISGHATLYWYQQILGQGPKLLIQFQNNGVVDDSQLPKDRFSAERLKGVDSTLKIQPAKLEDSAVYLCASRSTSGETQYFGPGTRLLVL.

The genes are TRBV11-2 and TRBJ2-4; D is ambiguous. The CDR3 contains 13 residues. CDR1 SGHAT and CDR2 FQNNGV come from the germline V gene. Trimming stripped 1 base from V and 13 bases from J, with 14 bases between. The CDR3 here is CASSLASLGTQYF. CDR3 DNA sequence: TGTGCCAGCAGCTTAGCTAGTCTTGGAACCCAGTACTTC.

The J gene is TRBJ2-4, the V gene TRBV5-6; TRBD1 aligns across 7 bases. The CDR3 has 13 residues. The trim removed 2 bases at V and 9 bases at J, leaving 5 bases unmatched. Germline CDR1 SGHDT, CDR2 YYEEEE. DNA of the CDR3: TGTGCCAGCAGCTTACAGGGGCAGGGCATTCAGTACTTC. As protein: CASSLQGQGIQYF.

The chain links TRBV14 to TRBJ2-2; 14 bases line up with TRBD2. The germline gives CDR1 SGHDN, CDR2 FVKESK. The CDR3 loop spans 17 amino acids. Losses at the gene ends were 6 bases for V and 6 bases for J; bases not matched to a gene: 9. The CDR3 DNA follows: TGTGCCAGCAGGCAGGGACTAGCGGGAGAATTTTCCGGGGAGCTGTTTTTT. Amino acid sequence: CASRQGLAGEFSGELFF.

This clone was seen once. The CDR3 region is CAWSEGQGRGELFF. CDR3 DNA: TGTGCCTGGAGTGAGGGACAGGGGCGCGGGGAGCTGTTTTTT. The chain uses TRBV30 and TRBJ2-2; 10 bases map to TRBD1. V gave up 1 base and J gave up 7 bases; unmatched junction bases: 3. The CDR3 extends over 14 amino acids. From germline, CDR1 is GTSNPN and CDR2 SVGIG (reference sequence).

The CDR3 is CASSKTGEETQYF. CDR3 DNA sequence: TGTGCCAGCTCAAAAACGGGAGAGGAGACCCAGTACTTC. The rearrangement uses TRBV18 and TRBJ2-5; TRBD2 is a possible D gene (6 bases). The germline CDR1 and CDR2 sequences are KGHSH and LQKENI. With 5 bases removed from V and 5 bases from J, the gap between germline ends came to 12 bases. This CDR3 region has 13 residues.

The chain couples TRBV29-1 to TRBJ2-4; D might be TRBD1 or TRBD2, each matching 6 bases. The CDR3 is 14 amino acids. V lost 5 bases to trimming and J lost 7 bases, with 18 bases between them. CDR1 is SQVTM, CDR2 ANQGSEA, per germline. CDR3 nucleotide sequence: TGCAGCGTTAACAGGGTCGGCGGAGGGAACATTCAGTACTTC. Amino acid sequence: CSVNRVGGGNIQYF. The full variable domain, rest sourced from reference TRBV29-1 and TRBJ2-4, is SAVISQKPSRDICQRGTSLTIQCQVDSQVTMMFWYRQQPGQSLTLIATANQGSEATYESGFVIDKFPISRPNLTFSTLTVSNMSPEDSSIYLCSVNRVGGGNIQYFGAGTRLSVL.

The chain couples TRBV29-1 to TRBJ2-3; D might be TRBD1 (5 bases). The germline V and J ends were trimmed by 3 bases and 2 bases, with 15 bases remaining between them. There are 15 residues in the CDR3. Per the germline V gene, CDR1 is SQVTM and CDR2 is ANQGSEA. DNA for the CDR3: TGCAGCGTTGAGAAGGGGAACAGTAACACAGATACGCAGTATTTT. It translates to CSVEKGNSNTDTQYF.

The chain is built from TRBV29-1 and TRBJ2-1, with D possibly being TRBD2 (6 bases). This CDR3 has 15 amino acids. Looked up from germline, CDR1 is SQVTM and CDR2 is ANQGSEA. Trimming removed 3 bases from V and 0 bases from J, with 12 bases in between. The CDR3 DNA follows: TGCAGCGTTGAGGGGAGGCAGGGCTCCTACAATGAGCAGTTCTTC. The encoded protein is CSVEGRQGSYNEQFF.

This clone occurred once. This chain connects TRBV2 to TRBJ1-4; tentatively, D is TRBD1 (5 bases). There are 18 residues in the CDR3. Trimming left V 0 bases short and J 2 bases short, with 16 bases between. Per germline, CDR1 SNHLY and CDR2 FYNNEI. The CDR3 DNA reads TGTGCCAGCAGTGAAGCGCTGACAGACCCAATCACTAATGAAAAACTGTTTTTT. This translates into CASSEALTDPITNEKLFF.

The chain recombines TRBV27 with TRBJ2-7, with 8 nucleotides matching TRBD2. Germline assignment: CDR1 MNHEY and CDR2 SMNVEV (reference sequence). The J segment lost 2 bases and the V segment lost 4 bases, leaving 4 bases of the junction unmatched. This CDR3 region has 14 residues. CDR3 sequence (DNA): TGTGCCAGCAGTTGGAGTAGCGGGACCTACGAGCAGTACTTC. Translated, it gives CASSWSSGTYEQYF.

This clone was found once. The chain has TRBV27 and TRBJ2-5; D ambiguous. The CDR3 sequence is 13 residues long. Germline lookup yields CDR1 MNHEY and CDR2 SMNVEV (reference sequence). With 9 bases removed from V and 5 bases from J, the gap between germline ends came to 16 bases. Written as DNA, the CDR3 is TGTGCCAGTCAATCTCTAGGTCGGGAGACCCAGTACTTC. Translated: CASQSLGRETQYF.

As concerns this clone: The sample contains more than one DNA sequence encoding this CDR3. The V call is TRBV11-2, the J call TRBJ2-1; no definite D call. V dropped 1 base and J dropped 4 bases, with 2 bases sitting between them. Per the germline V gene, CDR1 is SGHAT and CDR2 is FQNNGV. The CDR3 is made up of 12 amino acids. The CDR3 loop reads CASSLGYNEQFF. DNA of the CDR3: TGTGCCAGCAGCTTAGGATACAATGAGCAGTTCTTC.

In nucleotides, the CDR3 is TGTGCCAGCAGCTTAGCGCTAGGGGTAGTTGGCGGGGAGCTGTTTTTT. Protein: CASSLALGVVGGELFF. The chain links TRBV7-2 to TRBJ2-2, with D maybe TRBD1 (5 bases). Germline V gene data show CDR1 as SGHTA and CDR2 as FQGNSA. V shed 0 bases and J shed 7 bases, with 15 bases lying between them. The CDR3 spans 16 residues.

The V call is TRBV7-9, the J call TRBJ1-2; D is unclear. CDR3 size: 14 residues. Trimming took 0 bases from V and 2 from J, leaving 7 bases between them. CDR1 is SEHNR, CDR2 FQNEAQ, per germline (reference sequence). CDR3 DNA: TGTGCCAGCAGCTTAGCGAACGTCAACTATGGCTACACCTTC. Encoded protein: CASSLANVNYGYTF.

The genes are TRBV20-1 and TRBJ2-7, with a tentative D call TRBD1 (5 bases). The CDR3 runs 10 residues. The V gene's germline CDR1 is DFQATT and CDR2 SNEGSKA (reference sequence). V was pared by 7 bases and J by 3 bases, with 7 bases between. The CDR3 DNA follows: TGCAGTGTCAGGGACTACGAGCAGTACTTC. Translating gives CSVRDYEQYF.

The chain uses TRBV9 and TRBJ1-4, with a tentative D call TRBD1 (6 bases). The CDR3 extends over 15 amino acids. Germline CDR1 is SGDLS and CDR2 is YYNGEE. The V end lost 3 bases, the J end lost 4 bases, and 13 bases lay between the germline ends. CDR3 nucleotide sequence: TGTGCCAGCAGCGCCCTCAGGGGCGATAATGAAAAACTGTTTTTT. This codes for CASSALRGDNEKLFF.